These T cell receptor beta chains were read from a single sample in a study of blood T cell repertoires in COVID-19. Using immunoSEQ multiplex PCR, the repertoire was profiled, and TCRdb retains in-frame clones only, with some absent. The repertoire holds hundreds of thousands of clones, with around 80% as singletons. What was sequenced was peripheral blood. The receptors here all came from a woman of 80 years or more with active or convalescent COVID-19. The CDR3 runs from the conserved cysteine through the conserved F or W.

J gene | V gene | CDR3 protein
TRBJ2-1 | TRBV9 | CASSVVGSGLYNEQFF
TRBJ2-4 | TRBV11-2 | CASSLDPRGAGTKNIQYF
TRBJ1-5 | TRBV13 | CASSFGRVQPQHF
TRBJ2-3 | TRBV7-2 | CASSFAGNPPGDTQYF
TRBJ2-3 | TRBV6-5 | CATKLSGGTDTQYF
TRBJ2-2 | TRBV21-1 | CASSNRGSRSTGELFF
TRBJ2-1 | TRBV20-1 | CSAHSSNEQFF
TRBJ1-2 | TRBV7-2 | CASSGQVSYGYTF
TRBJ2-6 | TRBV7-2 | CASSIHTGVSGANVLTF
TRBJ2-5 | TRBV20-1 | CSAAEGETQYF
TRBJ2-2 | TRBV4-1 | CASSPRLAHTGELFF
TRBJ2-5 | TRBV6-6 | CASSYSTGSGTQYF
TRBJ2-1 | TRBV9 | CASGPPMREGFNEQFF
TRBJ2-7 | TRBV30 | CAWTHSGTGRYEQYF
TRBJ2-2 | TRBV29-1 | CSVYDRARNTGELFF
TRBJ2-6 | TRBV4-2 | CASSQGGGGANVLTF
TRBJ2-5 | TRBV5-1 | CVSSGLAGELETQYF
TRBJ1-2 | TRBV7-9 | CASSLGPGERGGYTF
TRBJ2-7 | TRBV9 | CASSVDPGQPYEQYF
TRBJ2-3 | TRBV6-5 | CASSYSGLAGTQYF
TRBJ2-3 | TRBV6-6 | CASSALLAGYTDTQYF
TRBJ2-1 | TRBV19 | CASSIVRQPGSYNEQFF
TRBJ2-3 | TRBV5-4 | CASSLGGLAGRRASTDTQYF
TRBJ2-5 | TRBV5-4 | CASSPRLAGGRETQYF
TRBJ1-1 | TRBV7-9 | CASSLQGVVTEAFF
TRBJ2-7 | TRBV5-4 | CASSWGLAGGPGEQYF
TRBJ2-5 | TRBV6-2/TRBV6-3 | CASSYDAGGQKETQYF
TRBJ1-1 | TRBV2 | CASSFSDGNTEAFF
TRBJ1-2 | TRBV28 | CASSGGTPYGYTF